These T cell receptor beta chains were read from a single sample in a study of blood T cell repertoires in COVID-19. Sequenced by immunoSEQ multiplex PCR; TCRdb stores in-frame clones only, minus some. The top ten clones hold about 12% of a sample with nearly 55,000 clones, just over 85% of them seen once. Sequencing was carried out using peripheral blood. The source is a man aged 70-80 years with active COVID-19. CDR3s include the opening cysteine and the closing phenylalanine or tryptophan. The D gene is left open where the match is weak. Clone sizes are given selectively: once, few, many, or a class where the clone is expanded.

d_gene: NA
v_gene: TRBV4-3
j_gene: TRBJ1-1
abundance: NA
CDR3nt: TGCGCCAGCAGCCAAGATCCGGGGTTGAACACTGAAGCTTTCTTT
CDR3aa: CASSQDPGLNTEAFF

d_gene: TRBD1
v_gene: TRBV6-4
j_gene: TRBJ1-2
abundance: once
CDR3nt: TGTGCCAGCAGACCGACAGGGGGGCATGGCTACACCTTC
CDR3aa: CASRPTGGHGYTF

d_gene: NA
v_gene: TRBV12-3/TRBV12-4
j_gene: TRBJ1-5
abundance: NA
CDR3nt: TGTGCCAGCACCCTAGACTATCAGCCCCAGCATTTT
CDR3aa: CASTLDYQPQHF

d_gene: NA
v_gene: TRBV9
j_gene: TRBJ1-1
abundance: NA
CDR3nt: TGTGCCAGCAGCGTACAGGGAAATGGGAACACTGAAGCTTTCTTT
CDR3aa: CASSVQGNGNTEAFF

d_gene: TRBD2
v_gene: TRBV9
j_gene: TRBJ2-7
abundance: NA
CDR3nt: TGTGCCAGCAGCGTAGGGGTGCGGGGGGACTACGAGCAGTACTTC
CDR3aa: CASSVGVRGDYEQYF

d_gene: TRBD1
v_gene: TRBV5-1
j_gene: TRBJ2-7
abundance: NA
CDR3nt: TGCGCCAGCAGCTGGGGGACAGGGGCCCTCTACGAGCAGTACTTC
CDR3aa: CASSWGTGALYEQYF

d_gene: NA
v_gene: TRBV6-1
j_gene: TRBJ1-5
abundance: NA
CDR3nt: TGTGCCAGCAGTGAATTCGCAGGTGCAATAGCCCAGCATTTT
CDR3aa: CASSEFAGAIAQHF

d_gene: NA
v_gene: TRBV5-1
j_gene: TRBJ1-4
abundance: few
CDR3nt: TGCGCCAGCAGCGCGCTCAGTACGGGGGACGCAAAACTGTTTTTT
CDR3aa: CASSALSTGDAKLFF

d_gene: TRBD2
v_gene: TRBV11-2
j_gene: TRBJ2-3
abundance: once
CDR3nt: TGTGCCAGCAGCTTGGCTAGCGGGGGGTCGAACACAGATACGCAGTATTTT
CDR3aa: CASSLASGGSNTDTQYF

d_gene: NA
v_gene: TRBV7-2
j_gene: TRBJ2-1
abundance: NA
CDR3nt: TGTGCCAGCAGCTCAACTAGGACTACCCAGCAGTTCTTC
CDR3aa: CASSSTRTTQQFF

d_gene: NA
v_gene: TRBV6-2/TRBV6-3
j_gene: TRBJ2-5
abundance: NA
CDR3nt: TGTGCCAGCAGTTACCTGAGCCTCCAAGAGACCCAGTACTTC
CDR3aa: CASSYLSLQETQYF

d_gene: NA
v_gene: TRBV4-2
j_gene: TRBJ1-1
abundance: NA
CDR3nt: TGTGCCAGCAGCCTCCCCTGGGGAGGAACTGAAGCTTTCTTT
CDR3aa: CASSLPWGGTEAFF

d_gene: TRBD1
v_gene: TRBV9
j_gene: TRBJ1-6
abundance: NA
CDR3nt: TGTGCCAGCAGCGGTTCGAGGGGACAGGGGTTTTCACCCCTCCACTTT
CDR3aa: CASSGSRGQGFSPLHF

d_gene: TRBD1
v_gene: TRBV19
j_gene: TRBJ1-1
abundance: NA
CDR3nt: TGTGCCAGTAACTCAGGGGGCCTGGACACTGAAGCTTTCTTT
CDR3aa: CASNSGGLDTEAFF

d_gene: TRBD2
v_gene: TRBV4-3
j_gene: TRBJ2-3
abundance: NA
CDR3nt: TGCGCCAGCAGCCGGACCCTTGGCGGGGGGGCCATATCAGATACGCAGTATTTT
CDR3aa: CASSRTLGGGAISDTQYF

d_gene: NA
v_gene: TRBV27
j_gene: TRBJ2-7
abundance: NA
CDR3nt: TGTGCCAGCAGTTTGAGAGAAAGGAGCTACGAGCAGTACTTC
CDR3aa: CASSLRERSYEQYF

d_gene: NA
v_gene: TRBV3-1/TRBV3-2
j_gene: TRBJ2-6
abundance: NA
CDR3nt: TGTGCCAGCAGCCCCCAGACCACGGGCAACGTCCTGACTTTC
CDR3aa: CASSPQTTGNVLTF

d_gene: TRBD1
v_gene: TRBV19
j_gene: TRBJ1-1
abundance: NA
CDR3nt: TGTGCCAGTAGTATCCAGGGGGCTTCAGAAGCTTTCTTT
CDR3aa: CASSIQGASEAFF

d_gene: NA
v_gene: TRBV7-9
j_gene: TRBJ1-1
abundance: NA
CDR3nt: TGTGCCAGCAGCTTAGCACAGGACACTGAAGCTTTCTTT
CDR3aa: CASSLAQDTEAFF

d_gene: TRBD2
v_gene: TRBV4-2
j_gene: TRBJ2-1
abundance: NA
CDR3nt: TGTGCCAGCAGCCAAGGTCGACTAGCGATTAATGAGCAGTTCTTC
CDR3aa: CASSQGRLAINEQFF

d_gene: NA
v_gene: TRBV14
j_gene: TRBJ2-7
abundance: few
CDR3nt: TGTGCCAGCAGCCAGCCCCGGGGAAAAGGGTACTACGAGCAGTACTTC
CDR3aa: CASSQPRGKGYYEQYF

d_gene: NA
v_gene: TRBV11-3
j_gene: TRBJ1-1
abundance: NA
CDR3nt: TGTGCCAGCAGCACTCGACAGCTATTGAACACTGAAGCTTTCTTT
CDR3aa: CASSTRQLLNTEAFF

d_gene: NA
v_gene: TRBV6-6
j_gene: TRBJ2-7
abundance: NA
CDR3nt: TGTGCCAGCAGTTTGGCGGGCCAGCAGTACTTC
CDR3aa: CASSLAGQQYF

d_gene: NA
v_gene: TRBV13
j_gene: TRBJ1-1
abundance: NA
CDR3nt: TGTGCCAGCAGCCCTAGTCAAATCTCTGAAGCTTTCTTT
CDR3aa: CASSPSQISEAFF

d_gene: NA
v_gene: TRBV21-1
j_gene: TRBJ2-7
abundance: NA
CDR3nt: TGTGCCAGCAGCAAATTTACAGGGGTGAACTACGAGCAGTACTTC
CDR3aa: CASSKFTGVNYEQYF

d_gene: TRBD1
v_gene: TRBV2
j_gene: TRBJ2-3
abundance: NA
CDR3nt: TGTGCCAGCAGTGTCCGGGACAGAGTCTTCGATACGCAGTATTTT
CDR3aa: CASSVRDRVFDTQYF